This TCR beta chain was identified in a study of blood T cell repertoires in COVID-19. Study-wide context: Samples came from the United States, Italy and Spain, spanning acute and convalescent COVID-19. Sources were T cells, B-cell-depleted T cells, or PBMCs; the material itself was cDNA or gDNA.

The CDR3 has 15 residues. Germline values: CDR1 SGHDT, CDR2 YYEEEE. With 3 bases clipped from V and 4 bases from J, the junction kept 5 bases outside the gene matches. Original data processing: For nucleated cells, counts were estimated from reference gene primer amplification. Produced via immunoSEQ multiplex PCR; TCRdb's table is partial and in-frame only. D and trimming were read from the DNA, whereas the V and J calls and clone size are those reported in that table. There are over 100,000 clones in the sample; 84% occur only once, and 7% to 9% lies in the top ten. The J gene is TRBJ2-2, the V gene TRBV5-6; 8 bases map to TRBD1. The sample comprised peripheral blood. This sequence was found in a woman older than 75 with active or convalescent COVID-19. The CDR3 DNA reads TGTGCCAGCAGCTCCCGGACAGGGCTCACCGGGGAGCTGTTTTTT. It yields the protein CASSSRTGLTGELFF. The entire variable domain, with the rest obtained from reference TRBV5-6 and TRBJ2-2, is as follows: DAGVTQSPTHLIKTRGQQVTLRCSPKSGHDTVSWYQQALGQGPQFIFQYYEEEERQRGNFPDRFSGHQFPNYSSELNVNALLLGDSALYLCASSSRTGLTGELFFGEGSRLTVL.